This T cell receptor beta chain is drawn from a study of regulatory T cells in long-lasting Graves disease. CDR1 is MNHNS and CDR2 is SASEGT in the germline V gene. After removal of 4 bases from V and 2 bases from J, the junction contained 8 bases not matched to a gene. The CDR3 totals 15 residues. Time point meaning: persistent/refractory GD, antithyroid drugs over 5 years with positive TRAb. RNA extracted from PBMCs served as the sequencing template. Library construction for TCR beta used iRepertoire HTBI primers and Arm-PCR of CDR3 regions. TCRdb ran MiXCR on the multiplex PCR reads and lists one entry per CDR3 protein. Among roughly 470,000 distinct CDR3 sequences listed, 20% to 25% were seen once. This clonotype was counted ten times or more.

The clonotype originates from a female donor with Graves disease. The chain is built from TRBV6-1 and TRBJ2-7; TRBD1 aligns across 7 bases. The sample in question was peripheral blood mononuclear cells (PBMCs), obtained when the disease was refractory, from a patient treated with antithyroid drugs. The CDR3 region has the DNA TGTGCCAGCAGTGCCTCCGGGACAGTTACCTACGAGCAGTACTTC. Translating gives CASSASGTVTYEQYF.